This is a list of T cell receptor beta chains from one sample in a study of T cells in Graves' hyperthyroidism and ophthalmopathy. A single record per CDR3 protein comes from TCRdb applying MiXCR to the multiplex PCR reads. This sample carries 600,000 to 650,000 distinct CDR3 sequences, about a fifth of them seen once, and the ten largest clones take about 34%. The source material was blood. These receptors were taken from a man in his thirties or forties with Graves' ophthalmopathy. The CDR3 runs from the conserved cysteine through the conserved F or W. D genes are given only for firm matches. Size is omitted from some rows. Given values are once, few, many or a class for expanded clones.

j_call,d_call,clone_size,v_call,cdr3_nt,cdr3_aa
TRBJ2-1,.,few,TRBV12-3/TRBV12-4,TGTGCCAGCAGTCTAAATACAGGGAGTAGTTACGATGAGCAGTTCTTC,CASSLNTGSSYDEQFF
TRBJ2-5,TRBD1,many,TRBV11-3,TGTGCCAGCAGCTTAGGCAGGGGGCAAGAGACCCAGTACTTC,CASSLGRGQETQYF
TRBJ2-2,.,few,TRBV20-1,TGCAGTGCTAGAGAGGCGGGACAGCTCACCGGGGAGCTGTTTTTT,CSAREAGQLTGELFF
TRBJ2-2,TRBD2,few,TRBV27,TGTGCCAGCAGTTTACTACTAGCGGGAGGGCGCACCGGGGAGCTGTTTTTT,CASSLLLAGGRTGELFF
TRBJ2-7,.,few,TRBV5-1,TGCGCCAGCAGCTTGGGTTACACTTCCGTCTCCTACGAGCAGTACTTC,CASSLGYTSVSYEQYF
TRBJ2-3,TRBD1,.,TRBV5-1,TGCGCCAGCAGAAAGACAGGGAGCACAGATACGCAGTATTTT,CASRKTGSTDTQYF
TRBJ2-7,.,.,TRBV7-9,TGTGCCAGCAGCTTAGTTTTGGGAGACGGCGAGCAGTACTTC,CASSLVLGDGEQYF
TRBJ2-3,TRBD1,few,TRBV28,TGTGCCAGCAGAACAGGGGTAGATACGCAGTATTTT,CASRTGVDTQYF
TRBJ2-5,.,few,TRBV7-9,TGTGCCAGCAGCTCCACAGACTTCCAAGAGACCCAGTACTTC,CASSSTDFQETQYF
TRBJ2-7,.,.,TRBV28,TGTGCCAGCAGTTTCCCGTCTACCTACGAGCAGTACTTC,CASSFPSTYEQYF
TRBJ2-7,TRBD1,many,TRBV11-2,TGTGCCAGCAGCTTGGGTTTCCGGGACAGGGCGGACGAGCAGTACTTC,CASSLGFRDRADEQYF
TRBJ1-1,TRBD1,many,TRBV11-2,TGTGCCAGCAGCCAAACAGGGGGGCTGGCAACTGAAGCTTTCTTT,CASSQTGGLATEAFF
TRBJ2-3,.,.,TRBV14,TGTGCCAGCAGCCCCGGGTGGACCCCCCACACAGATACGCAGTATTTT,CASSPGWTPHTDTQYF
TRBJ2-1,TRBD2,few,TRBV12-3/TRBV12-4,TGTGCCAGCAGTCCCAGACTAGCGGGGCTCAGCTCCTACAATGAGCAGTTCTTC,CASSPRLAGLSSYNEQFF
TRBJ1-1,TRBD1,many,TRBV2,TGTGCCAGCCGGGACAGGGTTCTCACTGAAGCTTTCTTT,CASRDRVLTEAFF
TRBJ2-3,.,.,TRBV5-1,TGCGCCAGCAGCTTGGAGGCTGGCACAGATACGCAGTATTTT,CASSLEAGTDTQYF
TRBJ1-1,TRBD1,many,TRBV12-3/TRBV12-4,TGTGCCAGCAGCTGGGACAGGGGTTTGAACACTGAAGCTTTCTTT,CASSWDRGLNTEAFF
TRBJ2-1,TRBD2,many,TRBV6-1,TGTGCCAGCAGGGGTCGGACTAGCGGGAACAATGAGCAGTTCTTC,CASRGRTSGNNEQFF
TRBJ2-3,.,.,TRBV6-1,TGTGCCAGCAGCCCCCTAACAGCTGATACGCAGTATTTT,CASSPLTADTQYF
TRBJ2-2,.,.,TRBV20-1,TGCAGTGCTAGTCGACTAGCGAACACCGGGGAGCTGTTTTTT,CSASRLANTGELFF
TRBJ2-7,.,.,TRBV4-1,TGCGCCAGCAGCCACCCGGGGGTGCCCTCCTACGAGCAGTACTTC,CASSHPGVPSYEQYF
TRBJ2-3,.,.,TRBV27,TGTGCCAGCAGTTTTCGCAGGGGGGTGGATACGCAGTATTTT,CASSFRRGVDTQYF
TRBJ1-2,.,few,TRBV28,TGTGCCAGCAGCCCAGGGGATAGTGGTGACTATGGCTACACCTTC,CASSPGDSGDYGYTF
TRBJ2-7,.,few,TRBV2,TGTGCCAGCAGCGGAGGGGTTCGCCCCGAGCAGTACTTC,CASSGGVRPEQYF
TRBJ2-4,TRBD2,once,TRBV10-2,TGCGCCAGCAGTGAGTGGGAGGGGAGGGCCAAAAACATTCAGTACTTC,CASSEWEGRAKNIQYF
TRBJ1-2,TRBD1,many,TRBV6-1,TGTGCCAGCAGTCGGGACAGGAACTATGGCTACACCTTC,CASSRDRNYGYTF
TRBJ1-2,.,many,TRBV18,TGTGCCAGCTCACCAGGAGAGGGCTATGGCTACACCTTC,CASSPGEGYGYTF
TRBJ2-5,.,.,TRBV7-9,TGTGCCAGCAGCCACTCCGGGACCCGACAAGAGACCCAGTACTTC,CASSHSGTRQETQYF
TRBJ2-7,TRBD1,.,TRBV30,TGTGCCTGGGAACCGGGACAGGGGACTCGCGAGCAGTACTTC,CAWEPGQGTREQYF
TRBJ2-3,TRBD2,.,TRBV29-1,TGCAGCGCGTCTAGCGGGAGTGTCACAGATACGCAGTATTTT,CSASSGSVTDTQYF
TRBJ2-1,TRBD2,few,TRBV20-1,TGCAGTGCTAGGAATAGCGGGAGTACAAATGAGCAGTTCTTC,CSARNSGSTNEQFF
TRBJ2-7,.,.,TRBV5-1,TGCGCCAGCAGCTTGAAAACCGACGAGCAGTACTTC,CASSLKTDEQYF
TRBJ2-5,.,many,TRBV11-2,TGTGCCAGCAGCTCTATGGACTACCAAGCGACCCAGTACTTC,CASSSMDYQATQYF
TRBJ2-2,.,.,TRBV7-2,TGTGCCAGCAGCTTAGGACCCGGGAGTTGGACCGGGGAGCTGTTTTTT,CASSLGPGSWTGELFF